One and the same sample provided the 4 T cell receptor beta chains below, sequenced in a study of T cell repertoires in cytomegalovirus infection. Which antigens these TCRs recognize remains unknown. Each CDR3 protein is one row after TCRdb ran MiXCR on the reads. The sample consists of 450,000 to 550,000 distinct CDR3 sequences, about two fifths of them appearing once. Sequences were derived from cultured PBMCs, sampled from culture after CMV antigen stimulation. The receptors stem from a human donor in good health (CMV status not recorded). Some clones in this sample may be carry-over from other donors' samples.

V usage is TRBV6-1 and J usage is TRBJ2-5; D not resolved. CDR1 is MNHNS and CDR2 is SASEGT in the germline V gene. This CDR3 is built from 13 residues. Trimming pared 7 bases from V and 4 bases from J, leaving 13 bases between. Here the CDR3 DNA reads TGTGCCAGCAAGTGGTTGTCAGGAGAGACCCAGTACTTC. Its translation is CASKWLSGETQYF.

The chain joins TRBV20-1 to TRBJ1-5, with 9 bases identical to TRBD1. Germline CDR1 reads DFQATT; CDR2 reads SNEGSKA (reference sequence). This CDR3 region has 16 residues. Trimming at V came to 4 bases and at J to 7 bases, leaving 14 bases not matched to a gene. Here the CDR3 reads CSATYTTGGRGQPQHF. The DNA of the CDR3 is TGCAGTGCTACGTACACCACAGGGGGCCGTGGACAGCCCCAGCATTTT.

This clonotype has more than one count but fewer than ten. This rearrangement joins TRBV6-1 to TRBJ2-5; 7 bases align to TRBD2. CDR3 length: 14 residues. The germline V gene encodes CDR1 MNHNS and CDR2 SASEGT. V was pared by 6 bases and J by 3 bases, with 7 bases of the junction left unmatched. CDR3 in amino acids: CASRPWGGEETQYF. The CDR3 nucleotides read TGTGCCAGCAGGCCCTGGGGGGGGGAAGAGACCCAGTACTTC.

This clonotype was recorded a few times. J is TRBJ1-5 and V is TRBV6-2 or TRBV6-3; D ambiguous. The V gene's germline CDR1 is MNHEY and CDR2 SVGEGT. Trimming removed 11 bases from V and 5 bases from J, with 19 bases in between. The CDR3 runs 14 residues. The CDR3 nucleotides read TGTGCCTTTCAAGTGCGGGCATTCGATCAGCCCCAGCATTTT. This encodes CAFQVRAFDQPQHF.